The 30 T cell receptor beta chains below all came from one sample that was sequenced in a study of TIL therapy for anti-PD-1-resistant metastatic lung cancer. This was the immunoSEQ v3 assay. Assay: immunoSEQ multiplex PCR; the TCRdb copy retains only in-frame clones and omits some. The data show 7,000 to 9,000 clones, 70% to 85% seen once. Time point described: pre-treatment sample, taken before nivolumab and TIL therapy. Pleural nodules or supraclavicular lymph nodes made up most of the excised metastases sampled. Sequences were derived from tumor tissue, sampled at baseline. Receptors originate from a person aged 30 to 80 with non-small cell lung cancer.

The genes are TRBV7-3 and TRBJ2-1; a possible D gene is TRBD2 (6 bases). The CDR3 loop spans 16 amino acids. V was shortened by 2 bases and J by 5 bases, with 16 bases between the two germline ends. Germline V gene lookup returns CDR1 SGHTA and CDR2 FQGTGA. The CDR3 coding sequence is TGTGCCAGCAGCTTACGGGGCCGGGACTTGGACAATGAGCAGTTCTTC. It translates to CASSLRGRDLDNEQFF.

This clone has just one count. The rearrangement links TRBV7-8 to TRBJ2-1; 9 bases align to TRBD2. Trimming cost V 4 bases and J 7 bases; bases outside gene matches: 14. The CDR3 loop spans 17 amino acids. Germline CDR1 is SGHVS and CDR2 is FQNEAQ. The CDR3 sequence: CASSSSGGSGSRNEQFF. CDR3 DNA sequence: TGTGCCAGCAGCTCCTCGGGTGGTAGCGGGAGTAGGAATGAGCAGTTCTTC.

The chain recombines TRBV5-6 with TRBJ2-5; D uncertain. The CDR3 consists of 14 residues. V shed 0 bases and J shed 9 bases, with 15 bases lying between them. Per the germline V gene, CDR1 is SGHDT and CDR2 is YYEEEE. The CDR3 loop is CASSLATRAGAQYF. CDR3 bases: TGTGCCAGCAGCTTGGCGACAAGGGCTGGGGCCCAGTACTTC.

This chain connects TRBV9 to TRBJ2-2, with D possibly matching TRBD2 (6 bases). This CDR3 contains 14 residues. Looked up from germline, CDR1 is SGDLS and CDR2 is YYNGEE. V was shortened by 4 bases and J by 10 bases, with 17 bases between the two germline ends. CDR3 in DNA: TGTGCCAGCAGCTCGATGGGACTCGTCGAGGAGCTGTTTTTT. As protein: CASSSMGLVEELFF.

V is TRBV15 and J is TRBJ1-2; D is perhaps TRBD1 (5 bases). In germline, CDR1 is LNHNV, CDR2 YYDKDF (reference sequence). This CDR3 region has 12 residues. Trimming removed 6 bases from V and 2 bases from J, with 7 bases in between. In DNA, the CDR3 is TGTGCCACCAGTGAGGGGAACTATGGCTACACCTTC. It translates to CATSEGNYGYTF.

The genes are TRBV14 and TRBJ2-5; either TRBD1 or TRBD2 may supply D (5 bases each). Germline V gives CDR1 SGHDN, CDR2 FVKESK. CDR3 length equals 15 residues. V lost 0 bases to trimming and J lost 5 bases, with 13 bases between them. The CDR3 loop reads CASSQEGRGGETQYF. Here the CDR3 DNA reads TGTGCCAGCAGCCAAGAAGGCCGGGGCGGGGAGACCCAGTACTTC.

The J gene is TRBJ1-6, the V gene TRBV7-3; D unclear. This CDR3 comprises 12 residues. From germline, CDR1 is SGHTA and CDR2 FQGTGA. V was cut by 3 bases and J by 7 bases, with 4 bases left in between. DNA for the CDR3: TGTGCCAGCAGCTTTCCCAATTCACCCCTCCACTTT. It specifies CASSFPNSPLHF. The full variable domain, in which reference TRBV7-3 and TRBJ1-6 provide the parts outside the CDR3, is GAGVSQTPSNKVTEKGKYVELRCDPISGHTALYWYRQSLGQGPEFLIYFQGTGAADDSGLPNDRFFAVRPEGSVSTLKIQRTERGDSAVYLCASSFPNSPLHFGNGTRLTVT.

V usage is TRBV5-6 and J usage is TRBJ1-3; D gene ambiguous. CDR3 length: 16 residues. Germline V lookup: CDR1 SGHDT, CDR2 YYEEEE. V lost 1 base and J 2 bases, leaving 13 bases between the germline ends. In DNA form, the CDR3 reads TGTGCCAGCAGCTTGAGTGCAGGACGGACTGGAAACACCATATATTTT. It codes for CASSLSAGRTGNTIYF.

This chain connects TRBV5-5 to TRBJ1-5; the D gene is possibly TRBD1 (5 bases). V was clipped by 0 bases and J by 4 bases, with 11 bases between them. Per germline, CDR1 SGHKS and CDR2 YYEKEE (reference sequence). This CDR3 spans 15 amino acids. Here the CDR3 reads CASSLVRGENQPQHF. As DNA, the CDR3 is TGTGCCAGCAGCTTGGTGAGGGGCGAAAATCAGCCCCAGCATTTT. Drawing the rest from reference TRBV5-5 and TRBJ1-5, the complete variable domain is DAGVTQSPTHLIKTRGQQVTLRCSPISGHKSVSWYQQVLGQGPQFIFQYYEKEERGRGNFPDRFSARQFPNYSSELNVNALLLGDSALYLCASSLVRGENQPQHFGDGTRLSIL.

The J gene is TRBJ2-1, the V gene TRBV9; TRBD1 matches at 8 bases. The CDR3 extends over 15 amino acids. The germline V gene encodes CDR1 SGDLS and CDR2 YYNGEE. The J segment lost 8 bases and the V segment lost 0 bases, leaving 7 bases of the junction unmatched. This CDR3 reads CASSVGRGLWDEQFF. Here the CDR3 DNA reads TGTGCCAGCAGCGTAGGCAGGGGGCTGTGGGATGAGCAGTTCTTC.

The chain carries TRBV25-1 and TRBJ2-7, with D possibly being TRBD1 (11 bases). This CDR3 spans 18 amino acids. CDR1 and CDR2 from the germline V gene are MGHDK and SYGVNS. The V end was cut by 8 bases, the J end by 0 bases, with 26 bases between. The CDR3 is CASRTDRGLAGASYEQYF. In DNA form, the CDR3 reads TGTGCCAGCCGGACGGACAGGGGGCTAGCGGGGGCCTCCTACGAGCAGTACTTC.

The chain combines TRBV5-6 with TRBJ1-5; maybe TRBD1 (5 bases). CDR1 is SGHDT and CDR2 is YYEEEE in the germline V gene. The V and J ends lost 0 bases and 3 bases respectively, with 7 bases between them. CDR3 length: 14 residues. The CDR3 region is CASSLGQYNQPQHF. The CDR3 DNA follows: TGTGCCAGCAGCTTGGGACAGTACAATCAGCCCCAGCATTTT.

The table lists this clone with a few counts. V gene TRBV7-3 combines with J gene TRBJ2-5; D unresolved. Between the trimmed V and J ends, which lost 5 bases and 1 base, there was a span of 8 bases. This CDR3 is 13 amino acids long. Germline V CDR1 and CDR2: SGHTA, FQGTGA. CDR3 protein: CASSLVAQETQYF. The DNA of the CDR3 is TGTGCCAGCAGCCTGGTGGCCCAAGAGACCCAGTACTTC.

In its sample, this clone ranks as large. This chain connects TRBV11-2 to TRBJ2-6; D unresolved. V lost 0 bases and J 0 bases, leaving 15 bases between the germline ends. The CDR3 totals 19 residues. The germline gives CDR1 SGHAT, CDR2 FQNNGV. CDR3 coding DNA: TGTGCCAGCAGCTTAGACCTCAACCCCCTATACTCTGGGGCCAACGTCCTGACTTTC. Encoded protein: CASSLDLNPLYSGANVLTF.

CDR3 in amino acids: CASSGMGQTSYNEQFF. CDR3 DNA sequence: TGTGCCAGCAGTGGTATGGGACAGACCTCCTACAATGAGCAGTTCTTC. The chain has TRBV6-1 and TRBJ2-1; TRBD1 matches at 7 bases. The CDR3 runs 16 residues. CDR1 is MNHNS and CDR2 is SASEGT in the germline V gene. Trimming took 4 bases from V and 0 from J; bases not matched to a gene: 6.

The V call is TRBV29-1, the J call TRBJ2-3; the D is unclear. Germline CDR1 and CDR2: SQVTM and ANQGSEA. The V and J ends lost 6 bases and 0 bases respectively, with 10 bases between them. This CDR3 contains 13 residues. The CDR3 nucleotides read TGCAGCGTGCGTCCGTTTAGCACAGATACGCAGTATTTT. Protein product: CSVRPFSTDTQYF.

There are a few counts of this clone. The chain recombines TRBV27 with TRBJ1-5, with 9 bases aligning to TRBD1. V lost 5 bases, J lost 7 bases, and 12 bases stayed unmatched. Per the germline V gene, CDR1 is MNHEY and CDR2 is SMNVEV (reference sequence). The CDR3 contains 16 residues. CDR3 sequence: CASSPPTGGWRQPQHF. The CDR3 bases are TGTGCCAGCAGTCCACCTACAGGGGGCTGGAGACAGCCCCAGCATTTT.

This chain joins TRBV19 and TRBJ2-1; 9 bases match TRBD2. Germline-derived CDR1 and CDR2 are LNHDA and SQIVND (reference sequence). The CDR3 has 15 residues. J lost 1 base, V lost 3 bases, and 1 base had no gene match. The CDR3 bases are TGTGCCAGTAGTATGACTAGCGGTTCCTACAATGAGCAGTTCTTC. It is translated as CASSMTSGSYNEQFF.

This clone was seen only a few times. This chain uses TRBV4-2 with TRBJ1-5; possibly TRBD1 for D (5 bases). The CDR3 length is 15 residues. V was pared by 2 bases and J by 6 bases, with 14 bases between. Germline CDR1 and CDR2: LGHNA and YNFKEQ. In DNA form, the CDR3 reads TGTGCCAGCAGCCAACCGGAGTTTGGGGGTCAGCCCCAGCATTTT. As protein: CASSQPEFGGQPQHF.

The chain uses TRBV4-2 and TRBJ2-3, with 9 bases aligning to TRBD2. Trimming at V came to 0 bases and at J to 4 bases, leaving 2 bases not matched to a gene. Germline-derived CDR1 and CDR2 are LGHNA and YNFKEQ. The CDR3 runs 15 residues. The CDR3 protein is CASSQERGGPDTQYF. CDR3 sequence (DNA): TGTGCCAGCAGCCAAGAGCGGGGGGGCCCAGATACGCAGTATTTT.

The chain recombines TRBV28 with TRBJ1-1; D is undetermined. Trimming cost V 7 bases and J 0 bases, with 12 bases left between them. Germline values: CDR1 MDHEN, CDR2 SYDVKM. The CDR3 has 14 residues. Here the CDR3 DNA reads TGTGCCAGCACCTTGACGGGGATGAACACTGAAGCTTTCTTT. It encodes CASTLTGMNTEAFF.

The CDR3 DNA reads as TGTGCCAGCAGTTTATCGGCACTAGCCTACGAGCAGTACTTC. It is translated as CASSLSALAYEQYF. The chain couples TRBV27 to TRBJ2-7; TRBD2 might be the D (5 bases). V was cut by 0 bases and J by 2 bases, with 8 bases left in between. The germline V gene encodes CDR1 MNHEY and CDR2 SMNVEV (reference sequence). The CDR3 totals 14 residues.

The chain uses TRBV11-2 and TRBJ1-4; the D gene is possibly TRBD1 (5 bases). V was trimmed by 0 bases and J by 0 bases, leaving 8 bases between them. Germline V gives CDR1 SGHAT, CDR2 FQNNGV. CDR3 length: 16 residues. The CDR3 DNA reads TGTGCCAGCAGCTTAGACAGGGCTGCAACTAATGAAAAACTGTTTTTT. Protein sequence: CASSLDRAATNEKLFF.

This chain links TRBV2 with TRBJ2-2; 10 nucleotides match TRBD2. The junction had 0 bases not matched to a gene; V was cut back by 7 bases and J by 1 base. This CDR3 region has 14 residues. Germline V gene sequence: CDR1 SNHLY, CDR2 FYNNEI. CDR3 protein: CASKREGNTGELFF. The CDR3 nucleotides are TGTGCCAGCAAGCGGGAGGGGAACACCGGGGAGCTGTTTTTT.

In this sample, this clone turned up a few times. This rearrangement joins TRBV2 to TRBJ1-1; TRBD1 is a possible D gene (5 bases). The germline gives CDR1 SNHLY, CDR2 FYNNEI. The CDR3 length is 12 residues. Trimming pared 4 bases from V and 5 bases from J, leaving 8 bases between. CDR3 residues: CASSGDSTEAFF. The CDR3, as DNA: TGTGCCAGCAGTGGGGACTCTACTGAAGCTTTCTTT.

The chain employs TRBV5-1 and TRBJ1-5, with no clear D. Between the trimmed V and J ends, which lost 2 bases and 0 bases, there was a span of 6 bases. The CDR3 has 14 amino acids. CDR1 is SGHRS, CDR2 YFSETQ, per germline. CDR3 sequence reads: CASSLDNSNQPQHF. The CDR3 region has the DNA TGCGCCAGCAGCTTAGATAATAGCAATCAGCCCCAGCATTTT.

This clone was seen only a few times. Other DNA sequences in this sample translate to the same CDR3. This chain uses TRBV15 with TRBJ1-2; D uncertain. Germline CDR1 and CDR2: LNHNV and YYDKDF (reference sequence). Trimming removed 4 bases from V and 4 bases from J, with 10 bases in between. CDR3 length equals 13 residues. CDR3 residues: CATSITDGYGYTF. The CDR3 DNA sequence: TGTGCCACCAGCATTACGGACGGCTATGGCTACACCTTC.

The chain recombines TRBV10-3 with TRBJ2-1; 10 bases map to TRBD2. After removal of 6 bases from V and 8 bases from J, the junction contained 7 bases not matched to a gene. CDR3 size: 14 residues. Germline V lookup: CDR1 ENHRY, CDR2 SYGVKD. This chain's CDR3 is CAIRGAGGPYEQFF. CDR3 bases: TGTGCCATCAGGGGAGCGGGGGGGCCATATGAGCAGTTCTTC.

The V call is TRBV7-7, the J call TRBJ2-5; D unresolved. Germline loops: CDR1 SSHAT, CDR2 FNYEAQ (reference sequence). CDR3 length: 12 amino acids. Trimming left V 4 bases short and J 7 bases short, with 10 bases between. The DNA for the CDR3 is TGTGCCAGCAGCTCCGGGTATGGGACCCAGTACTTC. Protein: CASSSGYGTQYF.

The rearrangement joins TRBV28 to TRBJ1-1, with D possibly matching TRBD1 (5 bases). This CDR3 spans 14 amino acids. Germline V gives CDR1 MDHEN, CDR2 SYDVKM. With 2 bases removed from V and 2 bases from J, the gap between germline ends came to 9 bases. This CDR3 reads CASSLRGHNTEAFF. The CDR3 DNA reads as TGTGCCAGCAGTTTAAGGGGTCACAACACTGAAGCTTTCTTT.